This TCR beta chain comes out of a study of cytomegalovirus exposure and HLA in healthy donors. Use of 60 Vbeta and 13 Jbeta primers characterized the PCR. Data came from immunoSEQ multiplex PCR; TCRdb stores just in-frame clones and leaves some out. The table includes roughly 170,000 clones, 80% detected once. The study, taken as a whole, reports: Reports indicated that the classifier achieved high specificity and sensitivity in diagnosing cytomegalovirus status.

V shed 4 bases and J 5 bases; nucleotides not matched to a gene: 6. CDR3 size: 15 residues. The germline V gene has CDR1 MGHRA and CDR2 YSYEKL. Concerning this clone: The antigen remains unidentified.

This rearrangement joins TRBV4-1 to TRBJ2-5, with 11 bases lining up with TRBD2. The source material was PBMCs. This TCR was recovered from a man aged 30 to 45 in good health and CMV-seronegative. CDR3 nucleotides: TGCGCCAGCAGCCTTAGCGGGGGGGCAGGTGAGACCCAGTACTTC. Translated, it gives CASSLSGGAGETQYF.